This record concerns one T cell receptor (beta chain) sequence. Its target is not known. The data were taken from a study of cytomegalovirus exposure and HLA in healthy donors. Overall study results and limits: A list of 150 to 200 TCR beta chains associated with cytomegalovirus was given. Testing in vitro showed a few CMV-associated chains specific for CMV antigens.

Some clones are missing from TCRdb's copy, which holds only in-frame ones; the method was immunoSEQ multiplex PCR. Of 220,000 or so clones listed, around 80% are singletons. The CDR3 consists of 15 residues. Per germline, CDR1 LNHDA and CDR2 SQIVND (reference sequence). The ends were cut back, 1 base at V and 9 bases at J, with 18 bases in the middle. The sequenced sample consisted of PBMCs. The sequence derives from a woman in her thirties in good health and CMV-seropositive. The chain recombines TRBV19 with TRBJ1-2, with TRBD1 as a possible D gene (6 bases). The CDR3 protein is CASSIVDSVSNRYTF. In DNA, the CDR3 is TGTGCCAGTAGTATAGTGGACAGCGTTTCTAATCGCTACACCTTC.